The 18 T cell receptor beta chains in this list originate from one sample, sequenced in a study of OX40 agonist ivuxolimab in advanced cancers. Sequenced by immunoSEQ multiplex PCR; TCRdb stores in-frame clones only, minus some. The data hold 36,000 or so clones, with 70% to 80% observed a single time. The starting material was CD4+ or CD8+ T cells sorted from blood, obtained in a trial of the OX40 agonist ivuxolimab. These receptors all stem from an adult with an advanced solid tumor such as melanoma, head and neck, liver or kidney cancer.

This clone was recorded once. V gene TRBV7-9 combines with J gene TRBJ2-7; D may be TRBD1 or TRBD2 (5 bases each). The V and J ends lost 5 bases and 4 bases respectively, with 15 bases between them. The CDR3 is 14 residues long. In germline, CDR1 is SEHNR, CDR2 FQNEAQ (reference sequence). The CDR3 region is CASSPPGALYEQYF. CDR3 nucleotide sequence: TGTGCCAGCAGCCCCCCCGGGGCCCTTTACGAGCAGTACTTC.

The chain is built from TRBV7-8 and TRBJ1-5; D remains unclear. Between the trimmed V and J ends, which lost 5 bases and 4 bases, there was a span of 6 bases. There are 12 residues in the CDR3. Germline CDR1 is SGHVS and CDR2 is FQNEAQ. The CDR3 nucleotides read TGTGCCAGCAGCGGAGGGAATCAGCCCCAGCATTTT. This gives the protein CASSGGNQPQHF. The variable domain in full, with the rest retrieved from reference TRBV7-8 and TRBJ1-5, is GAGVSQSPRYKVAKRGQDVALRCDPISGHVSLFWYQQALGQGPEFLTYFQNEAQLDKSGLPSDRFFAERPEGSVSTLKIQRTQQEDSAVYLCASSGGNQPQHFGDGTRLSIL.

The chain has TRBV7-6 and TRBJ2-3; tentative D call: TRBD1 (6 bases). Germline V gives CDR1 SGHVS, CDR2 FNYEAQ. CDR3 length: 13 amino acids. Between the trimmed V and J ends, which lost 4 bases and 5 bases, there was a span of 10 bases. The CDR3 region is CASSSGAGDTQYF. CDR3 in DNA: TGTGCCAGCAGCTCAGGGGCCGGAGATACGCAGTATTTT.

This clone was recorded a few times. The chain couples TRBV27 to TRBJ2-7, with 11 bases aligning to TRBD2. Germline assignment: CDR1 MNHEY and CDR2 SMNVEV (reference sequence). The CDR3 spans 14 residues. V shed 4 bases and J 3 bases; nucleotides not matched to a gene: 2. CDR3 in DNA: TGTGCCAGCAGTTCCGGGACTAGCGGCTACGAGCAGTACTTC. Residues: CASSSGTSGYEQYF.

The V gene is TRBV5-6, the J gene TRBJ2-1; D is unresolved. The CDR3 has 14 amino acids. V lost 0 bases and J lost 2, with 6 bases in between. CDR1 and CDR2 (germline): SGHDT, YYEEEE. The CDR3 DNA sequence: TGTGCCAGCAGCTTGGATGGTGCCTACAATGAGCAGTTCTTC. Its translation: CASSLDGAYNEQFF.

The chain combines TRBV28 with TRBJ2-1; D is undetermined. This CDR3 comprises 15 residues. V was shortened by 2 bases and J by 5 bases, with 13 bases between the two germline ends. From germline, CDR1 is MDHEN and CDR2 SYDVKM. The CDR3 coding sequence is TGTGCCAGCAGTTTAGCGGAGATCGCGGACAATGAGCAGTTCTTC. The encoded protein is CASSLAEIADNEQFF.

This sequence joins TRBV4-1 and TRBJ2-3; D not resolved. V dropped 0 bases and J dropped 4 bases, with 8 bases sitting between them. This CDR3 is built from 14 residues. Germline V CDR1 and CDR2: MGHRA, YSYEKL. The chain's CDR3 is CASSQEGPPDTQYF. As DNA, the CDR3 is TGCGCCAGCAGCCAAGAAGGGCCTCCAGATACGCAGTATTTT.

The chain carries TRBV2 and TRBJ2-7, with 8 nucleotides matching TRBD1. CDR3 size: 15 residues. Germline V gene data show CDR1 as SNHLY and CDR2 as FYNNEI. V shed 2 bases, J shed 5 bases, and the junction held 8 bases outside the gene matches. This CDR3 is CASSEFGQGGDEQYF. The CDR3 nucleotides are TGTGCCAGCAGTGAATTCGGACAGGGAGGAGACGAGCAGTACTTC.

The rearrangement links TRBV28 to TRBJ2-4; no definite D call. The CDR3 totals 14 residues. Per germline, CDR1 MDHEN and CDR2 SYDVKM. The V end was cut by 3 bases, the J end by 6 bases, with 12 bases between. Written as DNA, the CDR3 is TGTGCCAGCAGTTTGCCGGAGCTGGGAAACATTCAGTACTTC. Protein product: CASSLPELGNIQYF.

This clone was picked up a small number of times. This same CDR3 is encoded by further DNA sequences in the sample. The chain recombines TRBV7-9 with TRBJ2-7; no definite D call. Germline V gene lookup returns CDR1 SEHNR and CDR2 FQNEAQ (reference sequence). Trimming stripped 2 bases from V and 4 bases from J, with 6 bases between. CDR3 length equals 12 residues. The CDR3 DNA is TGTGCCAGCAGCTTAAGAGGTTACGAGCAGTACTTC. This encodes CASSLRGYEQYF.

This clone has just a few counts. The germline gene is not matched at one end of the junction; a read error may be the cause. This chain links TRBV19 with TRBJ1-1; D unresolved. Germline CDR1 reads LNHDA; CDR2 reads SQIVND (reference sequence). This CDR3 has 11 residues. The CDR3: CASSLDTEAFF. The CDR3 DNA reads as TGTGCCAGTAGTCTAGACACTGAAGCTTTCTTT.

This clone has a single count. The chain combines TRBV7-9 with TRBJ2-7; D possibly corresponds to TRBD2 (5 bases). This CDR3 has 11 amino acids. Germline assignment: CDR1 SEHNR and CDR2 FQNEAQ (reference sequence). The germline V and J ends were trimmed by 3 bases and 10 bases, with 10 bases remaining between them. The CDR3 loop reads CASSLGRDQYF. Written as DNA, the CDR3 is TGTGCCAGCAGCTTGGGCCGGGATCAGTACTTC.

The rearrangement uses TRBV27 and TRBJ2-3, with D uncertain. V was trimmed by 0 bases and J by 3 bases, leaving 4 bases between them. The V gene's germline CDR1 is MNHEY and CDR2 SMNVEV (reference sequence). The CDR3 extends over 13 amino acids. The CDR3 DNA follows: TGTGCCAGCAGTTTATCTCGTACAGATACGCAGTATTTT. Encoded protein: CASSLSRTDTQYF.

The V gene is TRBV4-2, the J gene TRBJ2-7, with 8 bases that match TRBD1. CDR3 length: 15 amino acids. CDR1 and CDR2 from the germline V gene are LGHNA and YNFKEQ. V lost 1 base and J lost 3; bases outside the gene matches: 5. The CDR3 DNA is TGTGCCAGCAGCCAAGTCTCAACAGGGGGCTACGAGCAGTACTTC. Translating it yields CASSQVSTGGYEQYF.

This sequence joins TRBV15 and TRBJ2-3; D is unresolved. The V end lost 6 bases, the J end lost 6 bases, and 13 bases lay between the germline ends. In germline, CDR1 is LNHNV, CDR2 YYDKDF (reference sequence). There are 13 residues in the CDR3. This chain's CDR3 is CATRDVNTDTQYF. The CDR3, as DNA: TGTGCCACCAGAGATGTGAATACCGATACGCAGTATTTT.

This sequence joins TRBV7-9 and TRBJ2-7; 9 nucleotides align to TRBD2. There are 16 residues in the CDR3. Germline V gives CDR1 SEHNR, CDR2 FQNEAQ (reference sequence). The V segment lost 0 bases and the J segment 3 bases; nucleotides outside the gene matches: 6. In DNA, the CDR3 is TGTGCCAGCAGCTTAGCGAGCGGGGGGTTAATCTACGAGCAGTACTTC. Its translation: CASSLASGGLIYEQYF. Using reference TRBV7-9 and TRBJ2-7 for the parts outside the CDR3, the full variable domain is DTGVSQNPRHKITKRGQNVTFRCDPISEHNRLYWYRQTLGQGPEFLTYFQNEAQLEKSRLLSDRFSAERPKGSFSTLEIQRTEQGDSAMYLCASSLASGGLIYEQYFGPGTRLTVT.

Worth noting for this clone: Other DNA sequences in the sample encode the same CDR3. This chain links TRBV15 with TRBJ2-1; 9 nucleotides agree with TRBD1. The CDR3 runs to 17 residues. The germline V gene encodes CDR1 LNHNV and CDR2 YYDKDF (reference sequence). Trimming took 2 bases from V and 6 from J; bases not matched to a gene: 11. Here the CDR3 reads CATSRPRTGDYGNEQFF. The CDR3 bases are TGTGCCACCAGCAGACCTCGGACAGGGGACTATGGCAATGAGCAGTTCTTC.

This chain joins TRBV21-1 and TRBJ1-5; TRBD1, the table's D call, was not compared with the DNA. TRBV21-1 is a pseudogene locus. This CDR3 has 18 amino acids. For the CDR3, the DNA is TGTGCCATAATTCTAACGGGGGGGACAGGGCTTAGCAATCAGCCCCAGCATTTT. It codes for CAIILTGGTGLSNQPQHF.